This T cell receptor (beta chain) was profiled in a study of cytomegalovirus exposure and HLA in healthy donors. PCR amplification relied on 60 Vbeta primers (plus 13 Jbeta primers). Assay used: immunoSEQ multiplex PCR; TCRdb lists only in-frame clones, some missing. The data contain just over 150,000 clones, around 83% of them seen just once; the ten biggest clones take up more than 2%. Worth noting for this clone: Its specificity is not known.

Donors had nominal health at sampling but likely had unrecorded immune exposures. Findings and limits, study-wide: Differences between HLA loci emerged in a later analysis of TCR association rates, with DRB1 most and HLA-C fewest. The study listed under 200 cytomegalovirus-associated TCR beta chains. TCR beta sequences reportedly predicted most subjects' HLA-A and HLA-B alleles accurately.

The CDR3 runs 17 residues. Germline CDR1 is MNHEY and CDR2 is SMNVEV (reference sequence). J lost 6 bases, V lost 1 base, and 15 bases had no gene match. This TCR was recovered from a young man in good health and CMV-seropositive. J is TRBJ2-7 and V is TRBV27; 7 bases align to TRBD1. The source material was PBMCs. This chain's CDR3 is CASSLFRVWQGETEQYF. The CDR3 DNA sequence: TGTGCCAGCAGTTTATTTCGCGTTTGGCAGGGGGAGACCGAGCAGTACTTC.